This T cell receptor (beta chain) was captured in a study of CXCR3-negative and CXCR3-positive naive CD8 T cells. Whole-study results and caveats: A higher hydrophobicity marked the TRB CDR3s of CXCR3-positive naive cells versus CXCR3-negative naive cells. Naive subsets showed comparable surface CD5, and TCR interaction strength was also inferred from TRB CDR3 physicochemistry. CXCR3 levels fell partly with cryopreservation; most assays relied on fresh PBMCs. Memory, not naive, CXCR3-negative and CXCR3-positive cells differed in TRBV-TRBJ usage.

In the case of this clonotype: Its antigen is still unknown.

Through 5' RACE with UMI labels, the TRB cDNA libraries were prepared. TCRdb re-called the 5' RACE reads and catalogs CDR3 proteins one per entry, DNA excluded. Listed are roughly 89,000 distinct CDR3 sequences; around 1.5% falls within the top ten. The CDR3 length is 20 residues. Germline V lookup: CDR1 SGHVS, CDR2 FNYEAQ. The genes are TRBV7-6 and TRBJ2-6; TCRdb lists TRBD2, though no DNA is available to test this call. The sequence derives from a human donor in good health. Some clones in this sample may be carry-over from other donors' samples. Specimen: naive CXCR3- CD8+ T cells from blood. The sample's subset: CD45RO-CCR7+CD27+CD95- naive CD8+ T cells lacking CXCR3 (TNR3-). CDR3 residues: CASSFPQPVGPYSGANVLTF.